There are many counts of the clone carrying this T cell receptor (beta chain). The antigen is unknown. TCRdb itself ran the 5' RACE reads through MiXCR, one entry per CDR3 protein. The profile shows 650,000 to 800,000 distinct CDR3 sequences, roughly 20% of them singletons. This sample was included in a study of CD8 T cells in ankylosing spondylitis. Whole-study results and caveats: There was a TCR beta motif, made of several highly homologous variants, that appeared characteristic of ankylosing spondylitis blood. Reports say disease-linked clones showed up significantly more in matched ankylosing spondylitis synovial fluid.

Between the trimmed V and J ends, which lost 6 bases and 0 bases, there was a span of 6 bases. CDR1 is SNHLY, CDR2 FYNNEI, per germline. CDR3 length: 13 residues. This receptor was obtained from a male donor with ankylosing spondylitis. The V call is TRBV2, the J call TRBJ1-3; the D is unclear. The sequencing input was blood, either unsorted or a sorted T cell fraction (not recorded which). CDR3: CASRGNSGNTIYF. In DNA form, the CDR3 reads TGTGCCAGCAGGGGGAACTCTGGAAACACCATATATTTT.